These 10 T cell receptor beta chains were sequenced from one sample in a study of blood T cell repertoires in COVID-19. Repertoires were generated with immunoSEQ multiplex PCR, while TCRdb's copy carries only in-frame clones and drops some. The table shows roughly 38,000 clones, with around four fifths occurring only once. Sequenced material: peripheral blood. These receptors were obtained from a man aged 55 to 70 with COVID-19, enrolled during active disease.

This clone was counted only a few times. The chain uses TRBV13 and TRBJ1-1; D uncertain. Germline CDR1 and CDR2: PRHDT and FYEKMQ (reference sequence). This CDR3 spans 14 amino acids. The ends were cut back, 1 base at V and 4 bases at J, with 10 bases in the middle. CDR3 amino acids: CASSLDDGSTEAFF. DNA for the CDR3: TGTGCCAGCAGCTTAGACGATGGGAGCACTGAAGCTTTCTTT.

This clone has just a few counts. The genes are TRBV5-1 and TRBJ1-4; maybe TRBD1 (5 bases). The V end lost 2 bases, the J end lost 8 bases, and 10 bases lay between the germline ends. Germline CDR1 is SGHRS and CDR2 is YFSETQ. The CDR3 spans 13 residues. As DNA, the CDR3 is TGCGCCAGCAGCTTCGGACGGGGGGAAAAACTGTTTTTT. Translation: CASSFGRGEKLFF.

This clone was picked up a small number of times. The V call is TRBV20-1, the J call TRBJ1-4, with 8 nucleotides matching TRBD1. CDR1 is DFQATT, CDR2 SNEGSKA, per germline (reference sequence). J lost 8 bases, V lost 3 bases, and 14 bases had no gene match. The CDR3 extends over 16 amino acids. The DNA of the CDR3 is TGCAGTGCTAGTCCCGCAGGGGGCGCGTCCAGGGAAAAACTGTTTTTT. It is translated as CSASPAGGASREKLFF.

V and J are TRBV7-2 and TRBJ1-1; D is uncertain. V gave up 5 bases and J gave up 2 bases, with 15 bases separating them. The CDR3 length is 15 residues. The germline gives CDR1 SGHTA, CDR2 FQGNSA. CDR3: CASSPHSGRNTEAFF. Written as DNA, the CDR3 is TGTGCCAGCAGCCCCCACTCGGGGAGAAACACTGAAGCTTTCTTT.

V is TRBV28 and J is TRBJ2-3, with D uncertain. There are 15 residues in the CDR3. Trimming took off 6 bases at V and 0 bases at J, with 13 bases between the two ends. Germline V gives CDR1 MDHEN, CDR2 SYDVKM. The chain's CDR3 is CASSPSPFSTDTQYF. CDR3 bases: TGTGCCAGCAGCCCTTCCCCCTTTAGCACAGATACGCAGTATTTT. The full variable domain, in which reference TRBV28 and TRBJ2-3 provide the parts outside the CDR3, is DVKVTQSSRYLVKRTGEKVFLECVQDMDHENMFWYRQDPGLGLRLIYFSYDVKMKEKGDIPEGYSVSREKKERFSLILESASTNQTSMYLCASSPSPFSTDTQYFGPGTRLTVL.

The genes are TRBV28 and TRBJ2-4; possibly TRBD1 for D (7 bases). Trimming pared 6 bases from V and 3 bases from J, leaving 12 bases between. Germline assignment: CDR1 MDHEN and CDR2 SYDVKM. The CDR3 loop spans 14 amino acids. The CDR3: CASSRGTDKNIQYF. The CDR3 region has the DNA TGTGCCAGCAGCCGGGGGACAGACAAAAACATTCAGTACTTC.

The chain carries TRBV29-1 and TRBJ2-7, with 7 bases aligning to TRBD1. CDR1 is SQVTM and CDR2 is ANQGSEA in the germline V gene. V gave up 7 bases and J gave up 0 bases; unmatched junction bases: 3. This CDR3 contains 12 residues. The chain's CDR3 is CSARQGSYEQYF. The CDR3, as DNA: TGCAGCGCCAGACAGGGCTCCTACGAGCAGTACTTC.

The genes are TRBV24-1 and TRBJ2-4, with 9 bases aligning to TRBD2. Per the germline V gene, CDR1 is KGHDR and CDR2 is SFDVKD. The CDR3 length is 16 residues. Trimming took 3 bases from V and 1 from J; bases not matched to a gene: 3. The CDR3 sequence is CATSDGLAGAKNIQYF. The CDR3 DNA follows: TGTGCCACCAGTGATGGGCTAGCGGGGGCCAAAAACATTCAGTACTTC.

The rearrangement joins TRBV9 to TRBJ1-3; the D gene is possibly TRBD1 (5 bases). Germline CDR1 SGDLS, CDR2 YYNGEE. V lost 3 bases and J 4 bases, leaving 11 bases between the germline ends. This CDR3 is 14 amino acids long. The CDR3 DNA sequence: TGTGCCAGCAGCGAAGGACACGGAGGAAACACCATATATTTT. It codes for CASSEGHGGNTIYF.

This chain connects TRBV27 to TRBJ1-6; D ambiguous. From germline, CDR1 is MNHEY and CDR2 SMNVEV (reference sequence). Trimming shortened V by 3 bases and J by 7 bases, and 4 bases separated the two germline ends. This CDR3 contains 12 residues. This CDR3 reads CASSFPNSPLHF. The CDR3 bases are TGTGCCAGCAGTTTTCCGAATTCACCCCTCCACTTT.